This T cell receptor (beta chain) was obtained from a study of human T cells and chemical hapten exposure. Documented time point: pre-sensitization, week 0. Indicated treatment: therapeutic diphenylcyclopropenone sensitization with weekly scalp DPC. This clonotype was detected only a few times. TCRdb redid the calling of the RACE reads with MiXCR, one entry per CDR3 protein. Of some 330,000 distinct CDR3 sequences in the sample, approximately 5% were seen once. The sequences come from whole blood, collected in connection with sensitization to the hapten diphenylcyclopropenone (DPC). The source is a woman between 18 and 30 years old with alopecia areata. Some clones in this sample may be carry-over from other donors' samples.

The CDR3 loop is CASSFGAGQATSGNTIYF. CDR3 nucleotides: TGTGCCAGCAGCTTTGGAGCCGGACAGGCTACCTCTGGAAACACCATATATTTT. The rearrangement uses TRBV7-6 and TRBJ1-3, with 7 bases aligning to TRBD1. This CDR3 is built from 18 residues. V gave up 3 bases and J gave up 0 bases; unmatched junction bases: 11. Germline V lookup: CDR1 SGHVS, CDR2 FNYEAQ.